This T cell receptor (beta chain) stems from a study of regulatory T cells in long-lasting Graves disease. The study, taken as a whole, reports: No thyroid tissue was studied; the work used peripheral blood only. When disease was persistent, TRBV28, TRBJ1-2 and TRBJ2-5 were the favored segments. New patients shared fewer public clonotypes (approximately 1,000) than persistent patients did (roughly 2,700).

Investigators prepared the TCR beta libraries by applying iRepertoire HTBI primers and Arm-PCR of CDR3 regions. TCRdb ran MiXCR on the multiplex PCR reads and lists one entry per CDR3 protein. Found here are 600,000 to 850,000 distinct CDR3 sequences, about 32% of them singletons; the top ten hold about 42%. Time point in this sample: persistent/refractory GD, antithyroid drugs over 5 years with positive TRAb. There was RNA extracted from PBMCs, and the TCR library was made from it. Each of the patients was recruited from an endocrinology department situated in Xi'an, China. V lost 4 bases and J 3 bases, leaving 10 bases between the germline ends. This CDR3 is 13 amino acids long. The germline gives CDR1 SGHDN, CDR2 FVKESK. This clonotype was detected a few times. Its antigen is not known.

The chain couples TRBV14 to TRBJ2-7; D perhaps matches TRBD1 (6 bases). The sequence derives from a female donor with Graves disease. This specimen was peripheral blood mononuclear cells (PBMCs), taken when the disease was refractory, from a patient treated with antithyroid drugs. The CDR3 nucleotides are TGTGCCAGCAGCCCGGGACACTACTACGAGCAGTACTTC. Translating gives CASSPGHYYEQYF.